This T cell receptor beta chain derives from a study of response to subunit inactivated influenza vaccine. The germline CDR1 and CDR2 sequences are DFQATT and SNEGSKA (reference sequence). V was trimmed by 3 bases and J by 3 bases, leaving 11 bases between them. The CDR3 consists of 14 residues. In TCRdb, the RT-PCR reads were re-called with MiXCR into one record per CDR3 protein. The sample includes roughly 540,000 distinct CDR3 sequences, 20% to 25% seen only once; the top ten take 2.8%. This sample also belongs to another study, concerning T cells expressing NK-cell markers. As that study records: For TCR beta, cDNA was produced by 5'RACE template switching with UMIs. The authors restricted sorting to alpha-beta TCR T cells with an anti-gamma-delta TCR antibody in several experiments. Several donors' CD3+CD56-NKG2C+ cells were dominated by the same clonotypes.

The source of this sequence is a man aged 50-59 years who received an inactivated influenza vaccine. The chain has TRBV20-1 and TRBJ2-2, with D tentatively TRBD1 or TRBD2 (6 bases each). This specimen was CD4+ T cells sorted from PBMCs, taken 12 days after vaccination. CDR3 coding DNA: TGCAGTGCTAGTCCGGGGGCCGACACCGGGGAGCTGTTTTTT. Residues: CSASPGADTGELFF.